Following are 9 T cell receptor beta chains from one sample sequenced in a study of blood T cell repertoires in COVID-19. The table came from immunoSEQ multiplex PCR; TCRdb's copy has only in-frame clones and leaves some out. The sample lists 50,000 to 80,000 clones, more than 65% occurring once. The specimen was peripheral blood. These receptors were taken from a woman aged 60-70 years with acute or convalescent COVID-19.

This chain connects TRBV5-1 to TRBJ2-1, with a weak D call TRBD1 (5 bases). CDR3 size: 12 residues. Germline V gene data show CDR1 as SGHRS and CDR2 as YFSETQ. V was clipped by 0 bases and J by 12 bases, with 10 bases between them. The CDR3, as DNA: TGCGCCAGCAGCTTGGGGCAGGGTGGGCAGTTCTTC. It specifies CASSLGQGGQFF.

This clone was recorded once. CDR3 in amino acids: CASSQERGSSYNEQFF. The CDR3 region has the DNA TGCGCCAGCAGCCAAGAACGCGGGAGCTCCTACAATGAGCAGTTCTTC. V gene TRBV4-1 combines with J gene TRBJ2-1; TRBD2 aligns across 7 bases. The CDR3 is 16 amino acids. With 0 bases clipped from V and 0 bases from J, the junction kept 2 bases outside the gene matches. From germline, CDR1 is MGHRA and CDR2 YSYEKL.

The gene calls are TRBV6-5 and TRBJ1-2; 8 bases agree with TRBD1. CDR3 length: 13 residues. With V trimmed by 5 bases and J by 6 bases, 5 bases remained unmatched. Germline V CDR1 and CDR2: MNHEY, SVGAGI. This chain's CDR3 is CASSTTGGNGYTF. The DNA for the CDR3 is TGTGCCAGCAGTACTACAGGGGGGAATGGCTACACCTTC.

The CDR3 coding sequence is TGTGCCAGCAGCTCCGCCGCGGGGGTCTATTTAGGCTACACCTTC. Translated: CASSSAAGVYLGYTF. V gene TRBV6-6 combines with J gene TRBJ1-2; tentatively, D is TRBD1 (5 bases). The V end was cut by 6 bases, the J end by 8 bases, with 22 bases between. Germline-derived CDR1 and CDR2 are MNHNY and SVGAGI (reference sequence). CDR3 length: 15 residues.

The chain uses TRBV18 and TRBJ2-1, with 7 bases fitting TRBD1. J lost 6 bases, V lost 3 bases, and 5 bases had no gene match. Germline-derived CDR1 and CDR2 are KGHSH and LQKENI. This CDR3 is 14 amino acids long. The CDR3: CASSPAQGSNEQFF. The DNA for the CDR3 is TGTGCCAGCTCACCGGCACAGGGGAGCAATGAGCAGTTCTTC.

J is TRBJ2-2 and V is TRBV24-1; tentatively, D is TRBD1 (5 bases). Trimming removed 8 bases from V and 5 bases from J, with 17 bases in between. CDR1 and CDR2 (germline): KGHDR, SFDVKD. This CDR3 is built from 15 residues. The CDR3 DNA follows: TGTGCCACCACCTCAGGGATGGGGAAAACCGGGGAGCTGTTTTTT. Residues: CATTSGMGKTGELFF.

The chain couples TRBV9 to TRBJ1-6, with 8 positions matching TRBD1. The CDR3 spans 14 residues. CDR1 is SGDLS and CDR2 is YYNGEE in the germline V gene. Unmatched junction bases numbered 4, after V lost 4 bases and J lost 7 bases. The chain's CDR3 is CASSPRDRNSPLHF. As DNA, the CDR3 is TGTGCCAGCAGCCCCCGGGACAGGAATTCACCCCTCCACTTT.

The chain uses TRBV10-3 and TRBJ2-6, with D tentatively TRBD2 (6 bases). This CDR3 spans 18 amino acids. Trimming stripped 4 bases from V and 0 bases from J, with 16 bases between. CDR1 and CDR2 from the germline V gene are ENHRY and SYGVKD. The CDR3, as DNA: TGTGCCATCAGTGGAGGTGGGACTGCCTCCTCTGGGGCCAACGTCCTGACTTTC. Its translation is CAISGGGTASSGANVLTF.

In its sample, this clone was seen once. The chain links TRBV20-1 to TRBJ2-1; unclear D gene. Trimming pared 5 bases from V and 3 bases from J, leaving 5 bases between. Germline-derived CDR1 and CDR2 are DFQATT and SNEGSKA (reference sequence). The CDR3 has 11 amino acids. Written as DNA, the CDR3 is TGCAGTGCTTTAAACTACAATGAGCAGTTCTTC. Amino acids: CSALNYNEQFF.